This TCR beta chain emerged from a study of shared clonotypes between healthy human individuals. TCRdb's copy holds only in-frame clones and misses some; the assay was immunoSEQ multiplex PCR. Of 300,000 or so clones listed, around 74% were seen once; the top ten hold approximately 10%. Germline assignment: CDR1 SSHAT and CDR2 FNYEAQ (reference sequence). The CDR3 consists of 14 residues. This clone showed up just a few times. One end of the junction fails to match germline, which may point to a read error. This receptor was obtained from a man aged 30 to 45 in good health. Sequencing was carried out using memory CD4+ T cells sorted from blood. Stated subset: CD45RA-negative fraction. J is TRBJ2-5 and V is TRBV7-7, with D possibly being TRBD2 (6 bases). The CDR3 DNA follows: TGTGCTAGCAGCTTAGTGCGGGATGCGAAGACCCAGTACTTC. It encodes CASSLVRDAKTQYF.